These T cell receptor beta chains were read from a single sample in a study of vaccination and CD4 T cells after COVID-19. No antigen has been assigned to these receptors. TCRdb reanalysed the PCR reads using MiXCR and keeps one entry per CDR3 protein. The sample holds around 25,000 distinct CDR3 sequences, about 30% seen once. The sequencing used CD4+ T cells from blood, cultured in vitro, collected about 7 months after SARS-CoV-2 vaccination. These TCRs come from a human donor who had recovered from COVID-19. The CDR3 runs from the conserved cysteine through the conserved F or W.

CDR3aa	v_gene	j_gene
CAIGGSETQYF	TRBV7-7	TRBJ2-5
CASSRSQGSTDEQYF	TRBV7-2	TRBJ2-7
CASTVGGGQNIQYF	TRBV19	TRBJ2-4
CASSPRRGRTEAFF	TRBV7-2	TRBJ1-1
CASSQHSEQYF	TRBV7-2	TRBJ2-7
CSASGRVRTSVDEQYF	TRBV20-1	TRBJ2-7
CSARESLAGVEEQYF	TRBV20-1	TRBJ2-7
CASSIGHGNEQFF	TRBV19	TRBJ2-1
CSARGRLVNEQFF	TRBV20-1	TRBJ2-1
CASSSPGGSETQYF	TRBV5-4	TRBJ2-5
CATSRDIQGARNYGYTF	TRBV15	TRBJ1-2
CASSNSGRASWQFF	TRBV7-2	TRBJ2-1
CASAYGGINNSPLHF	TRBV27	TRBJ1-6
CASSLISGTGVGEQYF	TRBV28	TRBJ2-7
CSALRGQGIETQYF	TRBV20-1	TRBJ2-5
CASSPVTIQPQHF	TRBV19	TRBJ1-5
CATSTSATSGREETQYF	TRBV15	TRBJ2-5
CASSSQQGKVNQPQHF	TRBV28	TRBJ1-5
CASSYSTREVIDTQYF	TRBV6-2/TRBV6-3	TRBJ2-3
CASSQQGAVQPQHF	TRBV19	TRBJ1-5
CASSLAAGTYEQYF	TRBV7-8	TRBJ2-7
CASSAPGSTEAFF	TRBV28	TRBJ1-1
CASIPRTGFTNTEAFF	TRBV6-2/TRBV6-3	TRBJ1-1
CSARDPSGTETQYF	TRBV20-1	TRBJ2-5
CASSLRLAGQGDTQYF	TRBV7-8	TRBJ2-3
CASSDAGTAADNQPQHF	TRBV2	TRBJ1-5
CATSRDLGSSSGANVLTF	TRBV15	TRBJ2-6
CASSQGAFPTGELFF	TRBV7-9	TRBJ2-2
CASSTPPGLLALYEQYF	TRBV28	TRBJ2-7
CATSDLPGRGPGTDTQYF	TRBV24-1	TRBJ2-3